Listed here is a single T cell receptor beta chain. Using 10 ml of fresh peripheral blood, PBMCs were prepared. Amplified TCR beta CDR3 regions came from RNA transcripts. RT-PCR in the first round (using the HTBI primer set) targeted the TCR CDR3. TCRdb processed the multiplex PCR reads anew with MiXCR; each CDR3 protein has one entry. The data contain approximately 360,000 distinct CDR3 sequences, around 14% of them seen just once; the ten biggest clones take up around a quarter. This sample was included in a study of T cells in Graves' hyperthyroidism and ophthalmopathy. CDR1 is DFQATT, CDR2 SNEGSKA, per germline (reference sequence). The CDR3 contains 15 residues. J gave up 6 bases and V 4 bases, and 10 bases lay outside the gene matches.

The material sequenced was blood. The receptor comes from a woman aged 18-29 years with Graves' hyperthyroidism that later progressed to Graves' ophthalmopathy. The chain joins TRBV20-1 to TRBJ2-2; 8 nucleotides line up with TRBD2. CDR3 region: CSAKGRAGDAGELFF. The DNA of the CDR3 is TGCAGTGCTAAAGGGCGAGCGGGAGATGCCGGGGAGCTGTTTTTT.